This TCR beta chain originates from a study of Ad26.COV2.S vaccination and SARS-CoV-2 variants. Whole-study context: Recipients of Ad26.COV2.S got it intramuscularly, once or twice 56 days apart.

The protocol was immunoSEQ multiplex PCR, while the TCRdb copy is restricted to in-frame clones and leaves out a portion. The repertoire holds 350,000 to 550,000 clones, with roughly nine tenths as singletons. Treatment in this sample: some 19 received Ad26.COV2.S at low or high dose, single or two shots; 5 received placebo; per-sample allocation not given. Repertoires come from day 63 after the first vaccine or placebo injection. A single count supports this clone. What it binds is unknown. The germline V and J ends were trimmed by 0 bases and 1 base, with 9 bases remaining between them. CDR1 and CDR2 from the germline V gene are KGHSH and LQKENI. CDR3 length equals 15 residues. Findings and limits, study-wide: Participants in the vaccine arm had higher spike-specific TCR breadth; placebo recipients had lower. Placebo recipients and vaccine recipients were similar in non-spike TCR breadth. Total T cell responses were possibly underestimated by TCR breadth and depth analyses.

This sequence was found in a person aged 18-65 years who received the Ad26.COV2.S COVID-19 vaccine or a placebo. The sequencing used peripheral blood, collected in a trial of Ad26.COV2.S vaccine versus placebo. The chain has TRBV18 and TRBJ1-1, with a possible D match to TRBD1 (5 bases). The CDR3 region has the DNA TGTGCCAGCTCACCACCTTCCGGGGGGAACACTGAAGCTTTCTTT. As protein: CASSPPSGGNTEAFF.